A selection of T cell receptor beta chains follows, all from one sample in a study of blood T cell repertoires in COVID-19. Sequenced by immunoSEQ multiplex PCR; TCRdb stores in-frame clones only, minus some. The data show about 36,000 clones, about 85% seen once. Sequencing used peripheral blood. These receptors were collected from a man aged 70 or older with acute or convalescent COVID-19. Both conserved end residues are part of each CDR3. D genes are given only for firm matches. Clone size, where shown, is once, few, many, or a class for clones that have expanded.

TRBJ2-1	NA	NA	TRBV19	TGTGCCAGTAGTGCTCCCGGGACACAGACGTACAATGAGCAGTTCTTC	CASSAPGTQTYNEQFF
TRBJ1-1	TRBD1	NA	TRBV9	TGTGCCAGCAGCGTAGAGGGACAGGGTATCGTAGCTTTCTTT	CASSVEGQGIVAFF
TRBJ1-4	NA	NA	TRBV27	TGTGCCAGCAGTTTAAATTCGAGAGAAAAACTGTTTTTT	CASSLNSREKLFF
TRBJ2-3	NA	NA	TRBV5-8	TGTGCCAGCAGCTTCTTGTCCACAGATACGCAGTATTTT	CASSFLSTDTQYF
TRBJ2-6	TRBD2	NA	TRBV5-1	TGCGCCAGCAGCTCTAGCGGGAGCGCTGGGGCCAACGTCCTGACTTTC	CASSSSGSAGANVLTF
TRBJ2-7	TRBD2	NA	TRBV13	TGTGCCAGCAGCCCCGGGGTAGCGGGACCCTACGAGCAGTACTTC	CASSPGVAGPYEQYF
TRBJ1-1	TRBD1	NA	TRBV19	TGTGCCAGTAGGTGGACAGGGGATATGAGAACTGAAGCTTTCTTT	CASRWTGDMRTEAFF
TRBJ2-1	TRBD2	NA	TRBV11-2	TGTGCCAGCAGCCCAGGGACTAGCGGGGACAATGAGCAGTTCTTC	CASSPGTSGDNEQFF
TRBJ2-1	NA	NA	TRBV20-1	TGCAGTGCCCCTCGGGGCAATGAGCAGTTCTTC	CSAPRGNEQFF
TRBJ1-4	TRBD1	NA	TRBV5-1	TGCGCCAGCGGAACAGGGGGCCATGAAAAACTGTTTTTT	CASGTGGHEKLFF
TRBJ2-1	NA	NA	TRBV3-1/TRBV3-2	TGTGCCAGCAGCCAATCAGAGGGATACAATGAGCAGTTCTTC	CASSQSEGYNEQFF
TRBJ2-6	TRBD1	NA	TRBV25-1	TGTGCCAGCAGTCTAACAGGGGCTGGGGCCAACGTCCTGACTTTC	CASSLTGAGANVLTF
TRBJ2-3	NA	NA	TRBV4-3	TGCGCCAGCAGCCTCCTTGGAGGAGGAGATACGCAGTATTTT	CASSLLGGGDTQYF
TRBJ1-2	TRBD1	NA	TRBV19	TGTGCCAGTAGCAAGGACAGGGGGATTGGCTACACCTTC	CASSKDRGIGYTF
TRBJ2-2	NA	few	TRBV5-1	TGCGCCAGCAGCTCCTGGGCCAACACCGGGGAGCTGTTTTTT	CASSSWANTGELFF
TRBJ2-1	NA	NA	TRBV7-3	TGTGCCAGCAGCTTAAATGTCGCCGCCTACGAACCCTACAATGAGCAGTTCTTC	CASSLNVAAYEPYNEQFF